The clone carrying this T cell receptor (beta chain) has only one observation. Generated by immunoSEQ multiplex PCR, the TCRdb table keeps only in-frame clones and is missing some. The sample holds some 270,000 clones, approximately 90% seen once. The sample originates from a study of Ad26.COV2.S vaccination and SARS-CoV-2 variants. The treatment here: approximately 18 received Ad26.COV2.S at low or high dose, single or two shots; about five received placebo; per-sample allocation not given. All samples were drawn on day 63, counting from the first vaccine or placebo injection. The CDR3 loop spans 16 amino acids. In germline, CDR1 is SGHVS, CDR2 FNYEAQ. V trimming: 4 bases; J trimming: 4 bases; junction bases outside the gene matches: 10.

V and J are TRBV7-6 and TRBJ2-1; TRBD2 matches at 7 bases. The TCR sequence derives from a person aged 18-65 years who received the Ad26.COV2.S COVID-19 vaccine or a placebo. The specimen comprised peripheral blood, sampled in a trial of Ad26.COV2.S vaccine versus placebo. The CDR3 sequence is CASSYWAGEAYNEQFF. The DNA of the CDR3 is TGTGCCAGCAGCTACTGGGCGGGAGAGGCGTACAATGAGCAGTTCTTC.